This record looks at one T cell receptor (beta chain) sequence and its context. The CDR3 has 17 amino acids. V gave up 9 bases and J gave up 3 bases; unmatched junction bases: 16. In germline, CDR1 is LNHDA, CDR2 SQIVND (reference sequence). This sample is drawn from a study of blood T cell repertoires in COVID-19. Looking at the study overall: The analysed material was cDNA or gDNA that came from T cells, B-cell-depleted T cells, or PBMCs.

Here immunoSEQ multiplex PCR was the method, and the copy in TCRdb shows in-frame clones only, minus some. The table shows 250,000 to 350,000 clones, with roughly 90% occurring only once. The sample was peripheral blood. The genes are TRBV19 and TRBJ1-5; TRBD1 matches at 8 bases. This TCR was sampled from a woman between 25 and 40 years old with COVID-19, enrolled during active disease. CDR3 bases: TGTGCCAGCACTACCGGAGACAGGGGTTTTGACAATCAGCCCCAGCATTTT. Protein sequence: CASTTGDRGFDNQPQHF.